The present T cell receptor beta chain was sequenced within a study of CD8 T cells in ankylosing spondylitis. Generation of TCR beta libraries employed quantitative 5'-RACE incorporating molecular barcodes. Each CDR3 protein gets one entry after TCRdb re-called the 5' RACE reads with MiXCR. This sample yields about 310,000 distinct CDR3 sequences, of which 20% to 25% are seen a single time; approximately 3.7% belongs to the top ten. CDR3 size: 13 residues. The sequence was collected from a female donor with ankylosing spondylitis or in good health (not recorded which). The sequenced sample was blood, either unsorted or a sorted T cell fraction (not recorded which). The rearrangement uses TRBV21-1 and TRBJ2-5. TRBV21-1 is a recognized pseudogene. The CDR3 spells CASRVTRPETQYF. The CDR3 DNA reads as TGTGCCAGTCGGGTCACAAGGCCGGAGACCCAGTACTTC.